The 32 T cell receptor beta chains reported below all come from one sample, sequenced in a study of blood T cell repertoires in COVID-19. Assay used: immunoSEQ multiplex PCR; TCRdb lists only in-frame clones, some missing. Of under 250,000 clones detected, 82% appear once; the ten largest clones hold about 3.4%. The specimen was PBMCs or T cells enriched from blood (not recorded which). These receptors all stem from a woman aged 55-75 years who had recovered from COVID-19.

The chain uses TRBV6-2 or TRBV6-3 and TRBJ2-1, with a possible D match to TRBD2 (6 bases). This CDR3 has 12 residues. The V end lost 6 bases, the J end lost 12 bases, and 15 bases lay between the germline ends. The V gene's germline CDR1 is MNHEY and CDR2 SVGEGT. The CDR3 region has the DNA TGTGCCAGCAGCTCCCACCCGGGACTGCAGTTCTTC. Its protein is CASSSHPGLQFF.

The J gene is TRBJ2-2, the V gene TRBV2; D perhaps matches TRBD2 (5 bases). The germline gives CDR1 SNHLY, CDR2 FYNNEI. V dropped 8 bases and J dropped 2 bases, with 12 bases sitting between them. This CDR3 is 14 amino acids long. The CDR3 reads CASGTGINTGELFF. In nucleotides, the CDR3 is TGTGCCAGCGGAACGGGAATTAACACCGGGGAGCTGTTTTTT.

The CDR3 nucleotides are TGTGGCTGTCGGACAGGTAACACCGGGGAGCTGTTTTTT. It encodes CGCRTGNTGELFF. V usage is TRBV12-5 and J usage is TRBJ2-2, with 7 bases identical to TRBD1. CDR3 length: 13 residues. Germline V lookup: CDR1 LGHNT, CDR2 FRNRAP. Full variable domain (missing parts from reference TRBV12-5 and TRBJ2-2): DARVTQTPRHKVTEMGQEVTMRCQPILGHNTVFWYRQTMMQGLELLAYFRNRAPLDDSGMPKDRFSAEMPDATLATLKIQPSEPRDSAVYFCGCRTGNTGELFFGEGSRLTVL.

J is TRBJ2-7 and V is TRBV4-1; 9 bases fit TRBD1. After removal of 0 bases from V and 3 bases from J, the junction contained 6 bases not matched to a gene. From germline, CDR1 is MGHRA and CDR2 YSYEKL. The CDR3 extends over 16 amino acids. CDR3 bases: TGCGCCAGCAGCCAAGATTCGGGGACAGGGAGCTACGAGCAGTACTTC. Translation: CASSQDSGTGSYEQYF.

This chain links TRBV5-1 with TRBJ2-3, with 15 bases fitting TRBD2. Germline V gives CDR1 SGHRS, CDR2 YFSETQ. V trimming: 4 bases; J trimming: 6 bases; junction bases outside the gene matches: 3. The CDR3 length is 15 residues. The CDR3 is CASSIGTSGGDTQYF. The DNA of the CDR3 is TGCGCCAGCAGCATCGGGACTAGCGGGGGGGATACGCAGTATTTT.

This clone was found many times. This chain links TRBV7-9 with TRBJ2-5; possibly TRBD1 for D (6 bases). The CDR3 has 13 amino acids. Germline CDR1 and CDR2: SEHNR and FQNEAQ (reference sequence). The V end was cut by 4 bases, the J end by 1 base, with 7 bases between. The DNA of the CDR3 is TGTGCCAGCAGCTCGGACAGCCAAGAGACCCAGTACTTC. As protein: CASSSDSQETQYF.

The gene calls are TRBV5-1 and TRBJ2-7, with a tentative D call TRBD1 (5 bases). This CDR3 has 14 amino acids. CDR1 is SGHRS, CDR2 YFSETQ, per germline. Between the trimmed V and J ends, which lost 7 bases and 2 bases, there was a span of 16 bases. The DNA of the CDR3 is TGCGCCAGCGGACAACAACCGGCTACCTACGAGCAGTACTTC. As protein: CASGQQPATYEQYF.

This clone turned up a few times. V is TRBV6-5 and J is TRBJ2-7; 8 bases align to TRBD2. This CDR3 has 14 amino acids. Germline V lookup: CDR1 MNHEY, CDR2 SVGAGI. V was pared by 6 bases and J by 5 bases, with 9 bases of the junction left unmatched. The CDR3 DNA follows: TGTGCCAGCAGCCGCACTAGACTAGCGAACGAGCAGTACTTC. Translated: CASSRTRLANEQYF.

This chain joins TRBV18 and TRBJ1-2, with 7 nucleotides matching TRBD1. CDR1 is KGHSH, CDR2 LQKENI, per germline. This CDR3 comprises 15 residues. With V trimmed by 3 bases and J by 3 bases, 7 bases remained unmatched. The CDR3 DNA sequence: TGTGCCAGCTCACCCTCTGGGACAGACCACTATGGCTACACCTTC. Amino acid sequence: CASSPSGTDHYGYTF.

This chain links TRBV11-2 with TRBJ1-2; D gene unclear. V dropped 5 bases and J dropped 7 bases, with 8 bases sitting between them. From germline, CDR1 is SGHAT and CDR2 FQNNGV. This CDR3 spans 11 amino acids. Here the CDR3 DNA reads TGTGCCAGCAGCAACCGCGTTGGCTACACCTTC. Encoded protein: CASSNRVGYTF. Using reference TRBV11-2 and TRBJ1-2 for the parts outside the CDR3, the full variable domain is EAGVAQSPRYKIIEKRQSVAFWCNPISGHATLYWYQQILGQGPKLLIQFQNNGVVDDSQLPKDRFSAERLKGVDSTLKIQPAKLEDSAVYLCASSNRVGYTFGSGTRLTVV.

The chain couples TRBV7-3 to TRBJ2-3; 8 nucleotides match TRBD1. The CDR3 spans 15 residues. Germline V CDR1 and CDR2: SGHTA, FQGTGA. V trimming: 1 base; J trimming: 3 bases; junction bases outside the gene matches: 3. Here the CDR3 DNA reads TGTGCCAGCAGCTTAATCGGACAGGGAACAGATACGCAGTATTTT. It is translated as CASSLIGQGTDTQYF.

J is TRBJ2-3 and V is TRBV19, with 8 nucleotides matching TRBD2. Per the germline V gene, CDR1 is LNHDA and CDR2 is SQIVND (reference sequence). The junction had 6 bases not matched to a gene; V was cut back by 6 bases and J by 1 base. This CDR3 contains 15 residues. CDR3 sequence reads: CASRSGGAGTDTQYF. CDR3 bases: TGTGCCAGTAGGTCGGGAGGGGCTGGCACAGATACGCAGTATTTT.

This chain links TRBV5-4 with TRBJ1-6, with a possible D match to TRBD1 (5 bases). This CDR3 is 15 amino acids long. Trimming stripped 6 bases from V and 6 bases from J, with 16 bases between. Germline CDR1 reads SGHNT; CDR2 reads YYREEE (reference sequence). Here the CDR3 DNA reads TGTGCCAGCACCACCCAGGGAGGGTTTAATTCACCCCTCCACTTT. It translates to CASTTQGGFNSPLHF. Full variable domain (rest looked up from reference TRBV5-4 and TRBJ1-6): ETGVTQSPTHLIKTRGQQVTLRCSSQSGHNTVSWYQQALGQGPQFIFQYYREEENGRGNFPPRFSGLQFPNYSSELNVNALELDDSALYLCASTTQGGFNSPLHFGNGTRLTVT.

The chain links TRBV5-1 to TRBJ2-7; no firm D call. The CDR3 is 13 residues long. The V gene's germline CDR1 is SGHRS and CDR2 YFSETQ. With 2 bases removed from V and 0 bases from J, the gap between germline ends came to 6 bases. The CDR3 bases are TGCGCCAGCAGCTTCCTTTCCTCCTACGAGCAGTACTTC. Translation: CASSFLSSYEQYF.

This clone was seen only a few times. This sequence joins TRBV27 and TRBJ2-7; 10 bases fit TRBD1. The CDR3 contains 14 residues. V lost 3 bases, J lost 6 bases, and 5 bases stayed unmatched. Germline V gene lookup returns CDR1 MNHEY and CDR2 SMNVEV (reference sequence). The CDR3 here is CASSLTDRGREQYF. The CDR3 DNA reads as TGTGCCAGCAGTTTGACCGACAGGGGGCGCGAGCAGTACTTC.

The J gene is TRBJ1-2, the V gene TRBV5-4, with 7 bases matching TRBD1. Germline CDR1 and CDR2: SGHNT and YYREEE (reference sequence). The CDR3 length is 15 residues. The ends lost 0 bases at V and 5 bases at J; junction bases unmatched: 7. The CDR3 DNA reads as TGTGCCAGCAGCTTGGAGGGGGCGCTTCGTTATGGCTACACCTTC. Protein product: CASSLEGALRYGYTF.

The V and J genes are TRBV19 and TRBJ2-2; D is undetermined. The CDR3 has 16 residues. Trimming stripped 4 bases from V and 0 bases from J, with 12 bases between. Germline loops: CDR1 LNHDA, CDR2 SQIVND (reference sequence). CDR3 sequence: CASSKKQSSNTGELFF. The CDR3 bases are TGTGCCAGTAGTAAAAAACAGAGTTCGAACACCGGGGAGCTGTTTTTT. Full variable domain (outside the CDR3, taken from reference TRBV19 and TRBJ2-2): DGGITQSPKYLFRKEGQNVTLSCEQNLNHDAMYWYRQDPGQGLRLIYYSQIVNDFQKGDIAEGYSVSREKKESFPLTVTSAQKNPTAFYLCASSKKQSSNTGELFFGEGSRLTVL.

This clone has a single count. V gene TRBV9 combines with J gene TRBJ2-3; TRBD2 matches at 8 bases. This CDR3 has 16 amino acids. CDR1 is SGDLS, CDR2 YYNGEE, per germline. Trimming cost V 0 bases and J 4 bases; bases outside gene matches: 7. The CDR3 reads CASSVGSGIFADTQYF. The CDR3 nucleotides read TGTGCCAGCAGCGTAGGTAGCGGGATTTTTGCAGATACGCAGTATTTT.

The rearrangement joins TRBV18 to TRBJ2-7; possible D gene TRBD1, 6 bases. V was cut by 4 bases and J by 0 bases, with 13 bases left in between. The germline CDR1 and CDR2 sequences are KGHSH and LQKENI. The CDR3 totals 15 residues. In DNA, the CDR3 is TGTGCCAGCTCACGGTTTGAGGGACACTCCTACGAGCAGTACTTC. Translation gives CASSRFEGHSYEQYF.

The chain employs TRBV6-5 and TRBJ2-7; D may be TRBD1 (6 bases). The CDR3 runs 16 residues. V was cut by 0 bases and J by 0 bases, with 12 bases left in between. Germline CDR1 MNHEY, CDR2 SVGAGI. The CDR3 sequence: CASSYSTGHRSYEQYF. The DNA for the CDR3 is TGTGCCAGCAGTTACTCCACGGGACACCGCTCCTACGAGCAGTACTTC.

This clone was found many times. The CDR3 loop reads CASSHLKPGQGWYGYTF. CDR3 bases: TGCGCCAGCAGCCATCTCAAACCGGGACAGGGTTGGTATGGCTACACCTTC. V gene TRBV4-1 combines with J gene TRBJ1-2; 9 positions match TRBD1. Germline CDR1 is MGHRA and CDR2 is YSYEKL. The CDR3 sequence is 17 residues long. V shed 3 bases and J 5 bases; nucleotides not matched to a gene: 13.

V is TRBV11-2 and J is TRBJ2-7; TRBD1 might be the D (5 bases). Germline V lookup: CDR1 SGHAT, CDR2 FQNNGV. CDR3 length: 13 amino acids. V was shortened by 6 bases and J by 0 bases, with 9 bases between the two germline ends. The CDR3 here is CASRQVSSYEQYF. In DNA, the CDR3 is TGTGCCAGCAGACAGGTTAGCTCCTACGAGCAGTACTTC.

This clone was seen a single time. CDR3 coding DNA: TGTGCCAGCAGCTCGCAACTAGCGGGGCCAGATACGCAGTATTTT. Protein sequence: CASSSQLAGPDTQYF. The chain links TRBV7-3 to TRBJ2-3; 10 positions match TRBD2. The V and J ends lost 4 bases and 4 bases, in that order; junction bases with no gene match: 5. The germline CDR1 and CDR2 sequences are SGHTA and FQGTGA. The CDR3 sequence is 15 residues long.

V usage is TRBV5-4 and J usage is TRBJ1-1; 9 nucleotides agree with TRBD1. CDR1 and CDR2 (germline): SGHNT, YYREEE (reference sequence). With V trimmed by 4 bases and J by 5 bases, 9 bases remained unmatched. The length of the CDR3 is 15 residues. The CDR3 reads CASSNYGQGHTEAFF. Written as DNA, the CDR3 is TGTGCCAGCAGCAACTACGGACAGGGGCATACTGAAGCTTTCTTT.

The chain carries TRBV7-4 and TRBJ2-5; 7 positions match TRBD2. The V and J ends lost 2 bases and 3 bases, in that order; junction bases with no gene match: 9. Germline CDR1 SGHVT, CDR2 SQSDAQ. This CDR3 comprises 16 residues. The CDR3 bases are TGTGCCAGCAGCTTACTAACAGCGGGGCGAAAAGAGACCCAGTACTTC. Amino acids: CASSLLTAGRKETQYF.

V usage is TRBV10-3 and J usage is TRBJ1-2, with a tentative D call TRBD1 (6 bases). This CDR3 has 13 amino acids. From germline, CDR1 is ENHRY and CDR2 SYGVKD. The V end lost 3 bases, the J end lost 6 bases, and 11 bases lay between the germline ends. Here the CDR3 reads CAISEQGTNGYTF. CDR3 DNA sequence: TGTGCCATCAGTGAACAGGGTACCAATGGCTACACCTTC.

The J gene is TRBJ2-1, the V gene TRBV5-4; D is possibly TRBD1 (6 bases). The CDR3 runs 16 residues. Germline lookup yields CDR1 SGHNT and CDR2 YYREEE (reference sequence). V shed 2 bases and J shed 8 bases, with 20 bases lying between them. The CDR3 loop reads CASSLRQATGRDEQFF. The CDR3 bases are TGTGCCAGCAGCTTAAGACAGGCGACGGGGAGAGATGAGCAGTTCTTC. The variable domain in full, with the rest retrieved from reference TRBV5-4 and TRBJ2-1, is ETGVTQSPTHLIKTRGQQVTLRCSSQSGHNTVSWYQQALGQGPQFIFQYYREEENGRGNFPPRFSGLQFPNYSSELNVNALELDDSALYLCASSLRQATGRDEQFFGPGTRLTVL.

V and J are TRBV7-3 and TRBJ2-3; D uncertain. Per the germline V gene, CDR1 is SGHTA and CDR2 is FQGTGA. The CDR3 covers 13 residues. The V end was cut by 3 bases, the J end by 0 bases, with 4 bases between. CDR3: CASSFVSTDTQYF. In DNA, the CDR3 is TGTGCCAGCAGCTTCGTCAGCACAGATACGCAGTATTTT.

The chain combines TRBV5-5 with TRBJ1-1; 9 bases map to TRBD1. J gave up 1 base and V 4 bases, and 2 bases lay outside the gene matches. This CDR3 comprises 14 residues. Germline loops: CDR1 SGHKS, CDR2 YYEKEE (reference sequence). In nucleotides, the CDR3 is TGTGCCAGCAGCCCGACAGGGGGGAACACTGAAGCTTTCTTT. Translating gives CASSPTGGNTEAFF. The full variable domain, rest sourced from reference TRBV5-5 and TRBJ1-1, is DAGVTQSPTHLIKTRGQQVTLRCSPISGHKSVSWYQQVLGQGPQFIFQYYEKEERGRGNFPDRFSARQFPNYSSELNVNALLLGDSALYLCASSPTGGNTEAFFGQGTRLTVV.

This rearrangement joins TRBV7-9 to TRBJ2-7; the D gene is possibly TRBD2 (6 bases). This CDR3 spans 15 amino acids. Trimming took off 3 bases at V and 2 bases at J, with 14 bases between the two ends. In germline, CDR1 is SEHNR, CDR2 FQNEAQ (reference sequence). The CDR3 here is CASSFTGDLAYEQYF. The CDR3, as DNA: TGTGCCAGCAGCTTTACGGGGGACTTAGCCTACGAGCAGTACTTC.

The CDR3 nucleotides are TGTGCCATCAAAGGGGGAGATAATGAGCAGTTCTTC. Its translation is CAIKGGDNEQFF. The gene calls are TRBV10-3 and TRBJ2-1; D might be TRBD1 (6 bases). The CDR3 is 12 amino acids. Germline V lookup: CDR1 ENHRY, CDR2 SYGVKD. V was trimmed by 7 bases and J by 7 bases, leaving 11 bases between them.

This chain joins TRBV11-2 and TRBJ1-3; TRBD1 agrees at 8 bases. The germline V gene encodes CDR1 SGHAT and CDR2 FQNNGV. The CDR3 sequence is 15 residues long. After removal of 3 bases from V and 3 bases from J, the junction contained 4 bases not matched to a gene. CDR3 in amino acids: CASSFQGARGNTIYF. The CDR3 region has the DNA TGTGCCAGCAGCTTTCAGGGGGCGCGTGGAAACACCATATATTTT.